A selection of T cell receptor beta chains follows, all from one sample in a study of regulatory T cells in long-lasting Graves disease. TCRdb independently ran MiXCR on the multiplex PCR reads; one entry per CDR3 protein. Among a few hundred thousand distinct CDR3 sequences listed, 23% were seen once. Here the sequenced sample was peripheral blood mononuclear cells (PBMCs), taken when the disease was refractory, from a patient treated with antithyroid drugs. These receptors all stem from a female donor with Graves disease. Each CDR3 is given with its conserved first and last residue.

V	J	CDR3
TRBV6-1	TRBJ2-3	CASSPGLPTDTQYF
TRBV7-9	TRBJ2-5	CASSSTNNLYF
TRBV19	TRBJ1-1	CASADRGYTEAFF
TRBV9	TRBJ1-5	CASSAGQGGNQPQHF
TRBV6-2/TRBV6-3	TRBJ1-4	CASSPRQGVTNEKLFF
TRBV7-3	TRBJ2-1	CASSLSSGSYNEQFF
TRBV12-3/TRBV12-4	TRBJ1-1	CASRLLLNTEAFF
TRBV2	TRBJ1-5	CASTRDVYSNQPQHF
TRBV5-6	TRBJ1-1	CASSSLQGTEAFF
TRBV5-1	TRBJ1-2	CASSLAIAPDGYTF
TRBV18	TRBJ1-4	CASSPKRTTPDRAVNEKLFF
TRBV7-2	TRBJ2-5	CASSLNPKPQETQYF
TRBV11-2	TRBJ2-1	CASIPSGGYNEQFF
TRBV18	TRBJ1-2	CASSPVDQGVHGYTF
TRBV9	TRBJ1-2	CASSATPVGGGYGYTF
TRBV11-2	TRBJ2-1	CASSPDLTSIYNEQFF
TRBV10-3	TRBJ1-2	CAISDPSSPHGYTF
TRBV27	TRBJ2-2	CASSSLSGTSRTGELFF
TRBV6-2/TRBV6-3	TRBJ2-2	CASGKTGELFF
TRBV12-3/TRBV12-4	TRBJ2-7	CASSPGTDPRSYEQYF
TRBV30	TRBJ1-2	CAWRLGGGLGYTF
TRBV27	TRBJ2-7	CASSSRRGSPAYEQYF
TRBV29-1	TRBJ2-2	CSADRQTTGELFF
TRBV6-1	TRBJ2-2	CASSRLGQGAPGELFF
TRBV18	TRBJ2-5	CASSAYRETQYF
TRBV20-1	TRBJ2-5	CSAPSGVRETQYF
TRBV5-1	TRBJ2-1	CASSLGGTGSYNEQFF
TRBV6-5	TRBJ2-5	CASSYSWTETQYF
TRBV20-1	TRBJ2-1	CSANGLADQREQFF
TRBV10-3	TRBJ2-7	CAISETMTVTYEQYF
TRBV11-2	TRBJ2-5	CASSIAGARGETQYF
TRBV7-8	TRBJ1-2	CASSWGTADYGYTF
TRBV5-1	TRBJ1-1	CASSLGQGRTEAFF
TRBV28	TRBJ2-4	CASSPRLAGGPKAKNIQYF
TRBV29-1	TRBJ1-2	CSVEEFNRELYGYTF
TRBV12-3/TRBV12-4	TRBJ2-7	CASSLELARHYEQYF
TRBV30	TRBJ2-7	CAWSVLDGTLSYEQYF
TRBV24-1	TRBJ1-1	CATSDPDRKEAFF
TRBV4-2	TRBJ1-2	CASSLSRDSRGYTF
TRBV20-1	TRBJ1-2	CTAGDRGLWGYTF
TRBV10-3	TRBJ2-7	CATRVPDKAYEQYF